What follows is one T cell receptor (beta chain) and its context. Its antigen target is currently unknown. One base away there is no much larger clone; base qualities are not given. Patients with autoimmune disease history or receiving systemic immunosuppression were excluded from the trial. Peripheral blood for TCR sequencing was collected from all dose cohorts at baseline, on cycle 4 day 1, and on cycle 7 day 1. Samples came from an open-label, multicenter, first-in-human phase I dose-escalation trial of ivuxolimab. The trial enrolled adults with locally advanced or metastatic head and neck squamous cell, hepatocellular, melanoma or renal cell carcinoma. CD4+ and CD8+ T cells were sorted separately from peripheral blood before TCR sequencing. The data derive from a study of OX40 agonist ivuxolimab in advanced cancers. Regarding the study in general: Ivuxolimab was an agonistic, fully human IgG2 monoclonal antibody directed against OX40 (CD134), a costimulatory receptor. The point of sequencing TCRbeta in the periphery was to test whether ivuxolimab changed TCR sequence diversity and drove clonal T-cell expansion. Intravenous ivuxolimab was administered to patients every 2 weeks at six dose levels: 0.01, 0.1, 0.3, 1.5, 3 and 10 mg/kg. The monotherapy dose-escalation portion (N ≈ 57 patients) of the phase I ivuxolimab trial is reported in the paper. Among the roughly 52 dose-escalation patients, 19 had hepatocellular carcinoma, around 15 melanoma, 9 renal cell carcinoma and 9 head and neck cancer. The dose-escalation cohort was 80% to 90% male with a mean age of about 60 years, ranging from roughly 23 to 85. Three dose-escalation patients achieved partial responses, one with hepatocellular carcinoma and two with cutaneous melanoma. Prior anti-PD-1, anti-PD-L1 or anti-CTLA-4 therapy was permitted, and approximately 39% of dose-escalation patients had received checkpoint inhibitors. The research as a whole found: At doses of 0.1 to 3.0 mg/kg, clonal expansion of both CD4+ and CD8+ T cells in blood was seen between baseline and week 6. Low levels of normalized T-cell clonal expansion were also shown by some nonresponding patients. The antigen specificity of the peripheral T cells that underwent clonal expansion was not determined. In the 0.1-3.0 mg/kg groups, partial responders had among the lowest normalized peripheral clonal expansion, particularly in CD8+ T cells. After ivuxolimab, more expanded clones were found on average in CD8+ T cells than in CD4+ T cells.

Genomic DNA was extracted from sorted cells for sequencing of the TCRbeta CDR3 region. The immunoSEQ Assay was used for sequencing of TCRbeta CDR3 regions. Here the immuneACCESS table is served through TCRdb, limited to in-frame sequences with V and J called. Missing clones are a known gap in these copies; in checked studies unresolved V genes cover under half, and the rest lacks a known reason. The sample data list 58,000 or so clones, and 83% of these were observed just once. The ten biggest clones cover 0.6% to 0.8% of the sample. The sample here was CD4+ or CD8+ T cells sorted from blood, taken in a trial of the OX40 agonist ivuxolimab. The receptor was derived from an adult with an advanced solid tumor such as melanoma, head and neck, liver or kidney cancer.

CDR3 region: CASTQDTGELFF. The nucleotides are TGTGCCAGCACTCAGGACACCGGGGAGCTGTTTTTT. This chain is built from TRBV2 and TRBJ2-2; the D gene remains uncertain. The CDR3 runs 12 residues from the cysteine to the phenylalanine. The DNA shown is the 36-base CDR3, in frame from base 1. V drops 7 bases and J drops 3 bases, leaving 6 bases in between. Based on the germline V gene, the CDR1 and CDR2 sequences are SNHLY and FYNNEI.